This T cell receptor beta chain comes out of a study of spatial heterogeneity in lung cancer. Time point here: sample taken at primary tumor resection. Ten or more counts support this clonotype. Using its own MiXCR run on the 5' RACE reads, TCRdb lists one record per CDR3 protein. The table has about 21,000 distinct CDR3 sequences, about 4.5% seen once. The sequence was obtained from a male donor with early-stage non-small cell lung cancer. The sample here was PBMCs, taken at surgery.

The CDR3 DNA follows: TGCGCCAGCAGTGATGGAGCGGGTCCCCAAAACATTCAGTACTTC. Its translation is CASSDGAGPQNIQYF. The rearrangement uses TRBV10-1 and TRBJ2-4; possibly TRBD2 for D (6 bases). Germline V lookup: CDR1 WNHNN, CDR2 SYGVQD (reference sequence). Trimming cost V 3 bases and J 5 bases, with 14 bases left between them. This CDR3 has 15 amino acids.